This T cell receptor (beta chain) emerged from a study of T cell responses to AZD1222 COVID-19 vaccine. At the level of the study: Pooling of second doses given at about 4 or about 12 weeks was done.

The V gene's germline CDR1 is SEHNR and CDR2 FQNEAQ (reference sequence). The CDR3 length is 18 residues. With V trimmed by 1 base and J by 1 base, 8 bases remained unmatched. In the case of this clone: Its cognate antigen is unknown.

Study outcomes and limitations: Recipients of AZD1222 seropositive at baseline numbered only 5 or 6.

Assay: immunoSEQ multiplex PCR; the TCRdb copy retains only in-frame clones and omits some. The table includes over 130,000 clones, about 95% detected once. The TCR comes from an adult in good health. This chain uses TRBV7-9 with TRBJ1-3; 9 nucleotides line up with TRBD1. The sequencing used peripheral blood, collected on day 0 of AZD1222 vaccination. This CDR3 reads CASSLDRTGDLSGNTIYF. The CDR3 coding sequence is TGTGCCAGCAGCTTAGACCGGACAGGGGATTTATCTGGAAACACCATATATTTT. The whole variable domain, remainder taken from reference TRBV7-9 and TRBJ1-3, is DTGVSQNPRHKITKRGQNVTFRCDPISEHNRLYWYRQTLGQGPEFLTYFQNEAQLEKSRLLSDRFSAERPKGSFSTLEIQRTEQGDSAMYLCASSLDRTGDLSGNTIYFGEGSWLTVV.